This T cell receptor beta chain came from a study of cytomegalovirus exposure and HLA in healthy donors. Germline trimming cut 4 bases from V and 3 bases from J; bases unmatched to any gene: 5. Germline V gene sequence: CDR1 SNHLY, CDR2 FYNNEI. This CDR3 region has 15 residues. TCRdb's table, derived via immunoSEQ multiplex PCR, lists solely in-frame clones and lacks some. The sample shows 120,000 or so clones, about 88% of them seen only once. The sequencing input was PBMCs. This TCR was sampled from a woman under 30 in good health and CMV-seronegative. V gene TRBV2 combines with J gene TRBJ2-2; 7 positions match TRBD2. CDR3 residues: CASSGTSVDTGELFF. The DNA for the CDR3 is TGTGCCAGCAGTGGGACTAGTGTAGACACCGGGGAGCTGTTTTTT. The entire variable domain, with the rest obtained from reference TRBV2 and TRBJ2-2, is as follows: EPEVTQTPSHQVTQMGQEVILRCVPISNHLYFYWYRQILGQKVEFLVSFYNNEISEKSEIFDDQFSVERPDGSNFTLKIRSTKLEDSAMYFCASSGTSVDTGELFFGEGSRLTVL.